The present entry profiles one T cell receptor beta chain with its context. The antigen is not known. This specimen comes from a study of blood T cells in healthy people across ages. Regarding the study as a whole: Unknown donor CMV status possibly confounded expanded clonotype changes. Naive T cell percentage strongly correlated with TCR beta diversity.

Then a second PCR, running roughly 7 to 12 cycles, was carried out with a sample-barcoded 5' primer and a J-beta primer mix. A template-switch adaptor that had 12 random nucleotides put a tag on each cDNA molecule. A single record per CDR3 protein comes from TCRdb applying MiXCR to the 5' RACE reads. The sample lists about 1.1 million distinct CDR3 sequences, more than 30% occurring once. Germline V CDR1 and CDR2: LGHNA, YSLEER. CDR3 length: 15 residues. V was pared by 0 bases and J by 7 bases, with 13 bases between. Sequencing was performed on blood. This receptor was obtained from a young man in good health. This rearrangement joins TRBV4-3 to TRBJ2-1, with D perhaps TRBD1 (6 bases). In DNA, the CDR3 is TGCGCCAGCAGCCAAGACTGGCAGGGGTCAAATGAGCAGTTCTTC. Translated, it gives CASSQDWQGSNEQFF.